These 7 T cell receptor beta chains came from one sample sequenced in a study of T cells after yellow fever vaccination. One entry per CDR3 protein results from TCRdb running MiXCR on the 5' RACE reads. This repertoire shows about 340,000 distinct CDR3 sequences, under 15% found once; its top ten account for approximately 3.4%. The material was CD4+ T cells sorted from PBMCs, obtained 15 days after the yellow fever booster vaccination. The receptor source for this set is a man younger than 35 who received the YFV17D yellow fever vaccine.

The chain has TRBV6-2 or TRBV6-3 and TRBJ1-2; D is perhaps TRBD1 (6 bases). CDR1 and CDR2 from the germline V gene are MNHEY and SVGEGT. The V and J ends lost 6 bases and 4 bases respectively, with 9 bases between them. CDR3 size: 12 residues. The CDR3 DNA reads TGTGCCAGCAGACAGGGCTTCTATGGCTACACCTTC. Translated: CASRQGFYGYTF.

This chain joins TRBV24-1 and TRBJ2-1; TRBD2 agrees at 13 bases. This CDR3 comprises 17 residues. Germline CDR1 is KGHDR and CDR2 is SFDVKD. J lost 6 bases, V lost 5 bases, and 9 bases had no gene match. This CDR3 reads CATSGDRGTSGTNEQFF. Here the CDR3 DNA reads TGTGCCACCAGTGGAGACAGAGGGACTAGCGGGACCAATGAGCAGTTCTTC.

This clonotype has ten or more counts. The J gene is TRBJ2-3, the V gene TRBV27, with 7 nucleotides matching TRBD2. The CDR3 totals 16 residues. Germline V lookup: CDR1 MNHEY, CDR2 SMNVEV (reference sequence). The ends lost 0 bases at V and 1 base at J; junction bases unmatched: 4. In DNA form, the CDR3 reads TGTGCCAGCAGTTTATCTCGGACTAGTGGCACAGATACGCAGTATTTT. Translating it yields CASSLSRTSGTDTQYF.

The rearrangement uses TRBV12-3 or TRBV12-4 and TRBJ2-7, with a weak D call TRBD2 (6 bases). The CDR3 consists of 17 residues. The V and J ends lost 3 bases and 5 bases respectively, with 23 bases between them. CDR3 DNA sequence: TGTGCCAGCAGTTTCGAGAGCGGGCCCTTCCTTAGGAACGAGCAGTACTTC. This sequence encodes CASSFESGPFLRNEQYF.

This clonotype was seen more than once but under ten times. The gene calls are TRBV7-2 and TRBJ2-7; TRBD1 might be the D (6 bases). Looked up from germline, CDR1 is SGHTA and CDR2 is FQGNSA. V was pared by 1 base and J by 0 bases, with 10 bases between. The CDR3 covers 15 residues. CDR3 sequence reads: CASSLGGPTSYEQYV. DNA of the CDR3: TGTGCCAGCAGCTTAGGGGGGCCAACCTCCTACGAGCAGTACGTC.

In this sample, this clonotype turned up a few times. The rearrangement uses TRBV27 and TRBJ1-5; tentatively, D is TRBD1 (6 bases). Germline-derived CDR1 and CDR2 are MNHEY and SMNVEV (reference sequence). Trimming took off 5 bases at V and 3 bases at J, with 14 bases between the two ends. This CDR3 is 15 amino acids long. The CDR3 nucleotides read TGTGCCAGCAGTCCCGGGACAAGAGTCAATCAGCCCCAGCATTTT. It translates to CASSPGTRVNQPQHF.

V and J are TRBV6-4 and TRBJ2-7; D is unclear. With 4 bases removed from V and 0 bases from J, the gap between germline ends came to 10 bases. The CDR3 is 14 residues long. Germline V lookup: CDR1 MRHNA, CDR2 SNTAGT. The CDR3 protein is CASSVRLGSYEQYF. CDR3 bases: TGTGCCAGCAGTGTACGACTGGGCTCCTACGAGCAGTACTTC.